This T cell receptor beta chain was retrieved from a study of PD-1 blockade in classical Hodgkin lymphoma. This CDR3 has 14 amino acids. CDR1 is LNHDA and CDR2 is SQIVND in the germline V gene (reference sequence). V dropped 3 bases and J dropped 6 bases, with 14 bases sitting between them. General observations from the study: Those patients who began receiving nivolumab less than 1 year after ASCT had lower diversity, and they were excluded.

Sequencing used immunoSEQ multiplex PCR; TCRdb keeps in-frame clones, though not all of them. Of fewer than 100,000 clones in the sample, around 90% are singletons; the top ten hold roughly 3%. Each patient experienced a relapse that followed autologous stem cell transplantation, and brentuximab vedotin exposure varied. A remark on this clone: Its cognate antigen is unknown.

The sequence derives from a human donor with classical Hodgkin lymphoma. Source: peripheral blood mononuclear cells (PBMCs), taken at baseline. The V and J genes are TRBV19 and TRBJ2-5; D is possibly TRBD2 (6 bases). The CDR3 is CASSISVREQTQYF. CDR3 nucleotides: TGTGCCAGTAGTATTTCAGTTCGGGAGCAGACCCAGTACTTC.